This T cell receptor beta chain was documented in a study of CD8+CD57+ T cells in acquired aplastic anemia. Study in general: The mean DNA yield obtained from sorted CD4+ and CD8+ cells came to 3 to 3.5 ug. Findings and limits, study-wide: Patients shared 25 to 30 CD8+ CDR3 sequences with controls.

The germline CDR1 and CDR2 sequences are LNHDA and SQIVND (reference sequence). This CDR3 spans 14 amino acids. Trimming left V 9 bases short and J 2 bases short, with 14 bases between. The TCR beta profiling, which covered VDJ combination and CDR3 sequence, was carried out using genomic DNA as the template. MiXCR, applied by TCRdb to the reads, yields one record per CDR3 protein. Seen here are about 190,000 distinct CDR3 sequences, about 53% observed once, and the top ten hold roughly 15%. A single count supports this clonotype. What it recognizes is unknown. The chain carries TRBV19 and TRBJ1-3, with a weak D call TRBD1 (5 bases). What was sequenced was sorted CD4+, CD8+, or CD8+CD57+ T cells (not recorded which) from PBMCs. The TCR originated in a human donor in good health, serving as a control. The chain's CDR3 is CASLDSDTGNTIYF. CDR3 nucleotide sequence: TGTGCCAGCCTAGACAGCGACACTGGAAACACCATATATTTT.